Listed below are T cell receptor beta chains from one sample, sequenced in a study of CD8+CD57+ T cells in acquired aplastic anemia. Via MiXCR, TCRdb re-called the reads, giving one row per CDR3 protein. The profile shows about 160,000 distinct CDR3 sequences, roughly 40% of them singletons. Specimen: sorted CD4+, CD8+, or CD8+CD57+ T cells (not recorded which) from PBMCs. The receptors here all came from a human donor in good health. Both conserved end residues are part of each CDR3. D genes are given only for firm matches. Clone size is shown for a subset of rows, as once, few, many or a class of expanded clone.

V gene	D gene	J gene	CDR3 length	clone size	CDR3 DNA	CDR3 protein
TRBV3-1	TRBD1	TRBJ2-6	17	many	TGTGCCAGCAGCTCAACGACAGGGAGCTCTGGGGCCAACGTCCTGACTTTC	CASSSTTGSSGANVLTF
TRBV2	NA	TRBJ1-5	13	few	TGTGCCAGCATGAGGGATAGCAATCAGCCCCAGCATTTT	CASMRDSNQPQHF
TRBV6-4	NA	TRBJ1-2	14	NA	TGTGCCAGCAGTGACTCGGGGGAGTGGAGCGGCTACACCTTC	CASSDSGEWSGYTF
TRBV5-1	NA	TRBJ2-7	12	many	TGCGCCAGCAGCGGTCACAGGGCCGAGCAGTACTTC	CASSGHRAEQYF
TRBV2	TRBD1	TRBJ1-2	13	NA	TGTGCCAGCAGGAAAGGACAGGGGGGTGGCTACACCTTC	CASRKGQGGGYTF
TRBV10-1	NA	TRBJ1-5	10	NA	TGCGCCAGCACTAATCAGCCCCAGCATTTT	CASTNQPQHF
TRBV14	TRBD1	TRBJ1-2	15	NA	TGTGCCAGCAGCCAAGGACAGGGAGGAACCTATGGCTACACCTTC	CASSQGQGGTYGYTF
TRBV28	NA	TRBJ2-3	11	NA	TGTTCCAGCAGCTCCGGAGATACGCAGTATTTT	CSSSSGDTQYF
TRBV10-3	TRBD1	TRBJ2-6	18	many	TGTGCCATCAGTGAACGCCAGGGGGCGCTAGCTGGGGCCAACGTCCTGACTTTC	CAISERQGALAGANVLTF
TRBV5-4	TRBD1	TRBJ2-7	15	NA	TGTGCCAGCAGCTTGCTTACAGGGGGAACGTACGAGCAGTACTTC	CASSLLTGGTYEQYF
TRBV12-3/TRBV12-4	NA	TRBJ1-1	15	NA	TGTGCCGGCAGGACGGGAATGGGGGGTAACACTGAAGCTTTCTTT	CAGRTGMGGNTEAFF
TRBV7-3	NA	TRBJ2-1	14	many	TGTGCCAGCAGCTTAACTGGGAGTTGGAATGAGCAGTTCTTC	CASSLTGSWNEQFF
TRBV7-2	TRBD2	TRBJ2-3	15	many	TGTGCCAGCAGCTTGGCTAGCGGGGACACAGATACGCAGTATTTT	CASSLASGDTDTQYF
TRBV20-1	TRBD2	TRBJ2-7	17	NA	TGCAGTGCCAAGATTTGGGAAGGACTAGCGGGAGGTGGCGAGCAGTACTTC	CSAKIWEGLAGGGEQYF
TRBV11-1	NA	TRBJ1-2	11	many	TGTGCCAGCGGGGCAGCTTATGGCTACACCTTC	CASGAAYGYTF
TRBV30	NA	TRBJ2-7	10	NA	TGTGCCTGTAGTGCAGGGGAGCAGTACTTC	CACSAGEQYF
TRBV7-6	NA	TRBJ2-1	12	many	TGTGCCAGCAGCTTAGAGACTGGTGAGCAGTTCTTC	CASSLETGEQFF
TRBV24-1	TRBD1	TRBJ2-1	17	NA	TGTGCCACCAGTGATTCTCCTGGACAGGGGCAGAGCAATGAGCAGTTCTTC	CATSDSPGQGQSNEQFF
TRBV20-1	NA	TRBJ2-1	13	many	TGCAGTGCCCCTAAGAGCTCCTACAATGAGCAGTTCTTC	CSAPKSSYNEQFF
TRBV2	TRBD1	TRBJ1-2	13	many	TGTGCCAGCAGCGGACAGGGGGCGAGTGGCTACACCTTC	CASSGQGASGYTF
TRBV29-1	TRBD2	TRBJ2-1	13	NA	TGCAGCGTTGTAGGACTAGCGGAAAATGAGCAGTTCTTC	CSVVGLAENEQFF
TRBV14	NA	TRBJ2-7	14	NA	TGTGCCAGCAGCCAAGACTCGTTCTCCTACGAGCAGTACTTC	CASSQDSFSYEQYF
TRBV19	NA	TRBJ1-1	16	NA	TGTGCCAGTAGTATGGGGAGGCTGGGAGGGGTGCCTGAAGCTTTCTTT	CASSMGRLGGVPEAFF
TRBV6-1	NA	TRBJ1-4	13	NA	TGTGCCAGCAGTCCCCGGGACCGGGAAAAACTGTTTTTT	CASSPRDREKLFF
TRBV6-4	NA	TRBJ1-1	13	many	TGTGCCAGCAGCCTGGACATATGGGCTGAAGCTTTCTTT	CASSLDIWAEAFF
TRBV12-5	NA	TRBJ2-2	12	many	TGTGCTAGCGGCCTAGGCCCCGGGGAGCTGTTTTTT	CASGLGPGELFF
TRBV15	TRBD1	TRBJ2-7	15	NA	TGTGCCACCAGCAAATCCGGACAGGGTGCCCACGAGCAGTACTTC	CATSKSGQGAHEQYF
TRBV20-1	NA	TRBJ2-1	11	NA	TGCAGTGATTGGGTCCACAATGAGCAGTTCTTC	CSDWVHNEQFF
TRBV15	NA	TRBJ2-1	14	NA	TGTGCCACCGGCAGAGATCGGCGGGGCAATGAGCAGTTCTTC	CATGRDRRGNEQFF
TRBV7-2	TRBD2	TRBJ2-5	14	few	TGTGCCAGCACTCTAGCGGGGGGGCCAGAGACCCAGTACTTC	CASTLAGGPETQYF